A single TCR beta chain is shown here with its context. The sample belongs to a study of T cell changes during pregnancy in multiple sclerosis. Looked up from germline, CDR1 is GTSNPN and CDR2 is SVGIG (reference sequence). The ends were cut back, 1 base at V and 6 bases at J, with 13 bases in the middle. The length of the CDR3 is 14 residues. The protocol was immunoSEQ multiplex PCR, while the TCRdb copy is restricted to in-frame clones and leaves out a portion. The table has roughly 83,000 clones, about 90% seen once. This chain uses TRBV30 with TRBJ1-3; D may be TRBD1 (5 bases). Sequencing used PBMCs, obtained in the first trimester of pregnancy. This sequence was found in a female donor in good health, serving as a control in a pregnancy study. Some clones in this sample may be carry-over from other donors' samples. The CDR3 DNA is TGTGCCTGGAGTGGATGGGGAGGGGAAAACACCATATATTTT. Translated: CAWSGWGGENTIYF.